This T cell receptor (beta chain) was observed in a study of T cell repertoires in cytomegalovirus infection. Across the whole study: Public TCR beta signatures provided an indication of both CMV infection and a matching HLA type.

Overall study results and limits: It was HLA-C-restricted CMV-specific TCR beta clonotypes that dominated the response ex vivo. Based on cumulative public TCR beta family frequency, carriers of CMV plus the relevant HLA were identified.

V shed 0 bases and J shed 6 bases, with 9 bases lying between them. Germline V gene data show CDR1 as SGHTA and CDR2 as FQGTGA. The CDR3 is 14 residues long. TCRdb re-called the reads with MiXCR, one entry per CDR3 protein. The sample lists roughly 630,000 distinct CDR3 sequences, about 24% occurring once. Points on this clonotype: Its antigen remains unidentified.

The specimen was CD8+ T cells from PBMCs. J is TRBJ2-1 and V is TRBV7-3; D remains unclear. The TCR sequence derives from a human donor in good health (CMV status not recorded). Some clones in this sample may be carry-over from other donors' samples. The CDR3 DNA sequence: TGTGCCAGCAGCTTAACGCAACCTTCCAATGAGCAGTTCTTC. Its protein product is CASSLTQPSNEQFF.